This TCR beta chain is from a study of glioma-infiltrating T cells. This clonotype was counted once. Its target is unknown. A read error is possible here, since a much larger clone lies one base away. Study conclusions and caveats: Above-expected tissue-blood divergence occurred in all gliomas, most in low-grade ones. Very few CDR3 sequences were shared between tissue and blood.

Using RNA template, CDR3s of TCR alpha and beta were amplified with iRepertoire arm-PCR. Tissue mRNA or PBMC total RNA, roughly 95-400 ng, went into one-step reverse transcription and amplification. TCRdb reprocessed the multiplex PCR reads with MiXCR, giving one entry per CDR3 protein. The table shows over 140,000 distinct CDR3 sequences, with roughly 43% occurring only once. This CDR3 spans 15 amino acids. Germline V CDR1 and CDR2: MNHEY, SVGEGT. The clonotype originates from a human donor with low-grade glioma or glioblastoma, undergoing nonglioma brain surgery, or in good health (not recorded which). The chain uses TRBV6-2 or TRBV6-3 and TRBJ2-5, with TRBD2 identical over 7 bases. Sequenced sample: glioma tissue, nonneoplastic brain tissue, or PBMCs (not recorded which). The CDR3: CASSSSTSWKETRYF. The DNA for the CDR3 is TGTGCCAGCAGTTCGTCGACTAGCTGGAAGGAGACCCGGTACTTC.